This record covers a single TCR beta chain. Antigen unknown. The total RNA was obtained from whole blood that was not fractionated. The entry originates in a study of human T cells and chemical hapten exposure. Findings and limits, study-wide: TCRs at a frequency above 1 in 1000 stayed unchanged with DPC sensitization.

Losses at the gene ends were 4 bases for V and 4 bases for J; bases not matched to a gene: 11. Germline V gene lookup returns CDR1 KGHDR and CDR2 SFDVKD. The CDR3 length is 16 residues. During construction of the library, unique molecular identifiers were attached to individual cDNA molecules for quantitative, reproducible TCR counting. Authors' analysis steps: A typical sample had roughly 87,000 TCRs, with roughly 23,224 to 690,600 overall. TCRdb recomputed calls from the 5' RACE reads with MiXCR, one row per CDR3 protein. The V and J calls follow TCRdb's processing rather than the paper's. Of about 110,000 distinct CDR3 sequences in the sample, roughly 18% were seen once.

J is TRBJ2-5 and V is TRBV24-1; 7 bases map to TRBD2. This receptor was identified in a human donor in good health. CDR3 nucleotides: TGTGCCACCAGTGACCTCCGGGCTAGCGGACGAGAGACCCAGTACTTC. This encodes CATSDLRASGRETQYF.